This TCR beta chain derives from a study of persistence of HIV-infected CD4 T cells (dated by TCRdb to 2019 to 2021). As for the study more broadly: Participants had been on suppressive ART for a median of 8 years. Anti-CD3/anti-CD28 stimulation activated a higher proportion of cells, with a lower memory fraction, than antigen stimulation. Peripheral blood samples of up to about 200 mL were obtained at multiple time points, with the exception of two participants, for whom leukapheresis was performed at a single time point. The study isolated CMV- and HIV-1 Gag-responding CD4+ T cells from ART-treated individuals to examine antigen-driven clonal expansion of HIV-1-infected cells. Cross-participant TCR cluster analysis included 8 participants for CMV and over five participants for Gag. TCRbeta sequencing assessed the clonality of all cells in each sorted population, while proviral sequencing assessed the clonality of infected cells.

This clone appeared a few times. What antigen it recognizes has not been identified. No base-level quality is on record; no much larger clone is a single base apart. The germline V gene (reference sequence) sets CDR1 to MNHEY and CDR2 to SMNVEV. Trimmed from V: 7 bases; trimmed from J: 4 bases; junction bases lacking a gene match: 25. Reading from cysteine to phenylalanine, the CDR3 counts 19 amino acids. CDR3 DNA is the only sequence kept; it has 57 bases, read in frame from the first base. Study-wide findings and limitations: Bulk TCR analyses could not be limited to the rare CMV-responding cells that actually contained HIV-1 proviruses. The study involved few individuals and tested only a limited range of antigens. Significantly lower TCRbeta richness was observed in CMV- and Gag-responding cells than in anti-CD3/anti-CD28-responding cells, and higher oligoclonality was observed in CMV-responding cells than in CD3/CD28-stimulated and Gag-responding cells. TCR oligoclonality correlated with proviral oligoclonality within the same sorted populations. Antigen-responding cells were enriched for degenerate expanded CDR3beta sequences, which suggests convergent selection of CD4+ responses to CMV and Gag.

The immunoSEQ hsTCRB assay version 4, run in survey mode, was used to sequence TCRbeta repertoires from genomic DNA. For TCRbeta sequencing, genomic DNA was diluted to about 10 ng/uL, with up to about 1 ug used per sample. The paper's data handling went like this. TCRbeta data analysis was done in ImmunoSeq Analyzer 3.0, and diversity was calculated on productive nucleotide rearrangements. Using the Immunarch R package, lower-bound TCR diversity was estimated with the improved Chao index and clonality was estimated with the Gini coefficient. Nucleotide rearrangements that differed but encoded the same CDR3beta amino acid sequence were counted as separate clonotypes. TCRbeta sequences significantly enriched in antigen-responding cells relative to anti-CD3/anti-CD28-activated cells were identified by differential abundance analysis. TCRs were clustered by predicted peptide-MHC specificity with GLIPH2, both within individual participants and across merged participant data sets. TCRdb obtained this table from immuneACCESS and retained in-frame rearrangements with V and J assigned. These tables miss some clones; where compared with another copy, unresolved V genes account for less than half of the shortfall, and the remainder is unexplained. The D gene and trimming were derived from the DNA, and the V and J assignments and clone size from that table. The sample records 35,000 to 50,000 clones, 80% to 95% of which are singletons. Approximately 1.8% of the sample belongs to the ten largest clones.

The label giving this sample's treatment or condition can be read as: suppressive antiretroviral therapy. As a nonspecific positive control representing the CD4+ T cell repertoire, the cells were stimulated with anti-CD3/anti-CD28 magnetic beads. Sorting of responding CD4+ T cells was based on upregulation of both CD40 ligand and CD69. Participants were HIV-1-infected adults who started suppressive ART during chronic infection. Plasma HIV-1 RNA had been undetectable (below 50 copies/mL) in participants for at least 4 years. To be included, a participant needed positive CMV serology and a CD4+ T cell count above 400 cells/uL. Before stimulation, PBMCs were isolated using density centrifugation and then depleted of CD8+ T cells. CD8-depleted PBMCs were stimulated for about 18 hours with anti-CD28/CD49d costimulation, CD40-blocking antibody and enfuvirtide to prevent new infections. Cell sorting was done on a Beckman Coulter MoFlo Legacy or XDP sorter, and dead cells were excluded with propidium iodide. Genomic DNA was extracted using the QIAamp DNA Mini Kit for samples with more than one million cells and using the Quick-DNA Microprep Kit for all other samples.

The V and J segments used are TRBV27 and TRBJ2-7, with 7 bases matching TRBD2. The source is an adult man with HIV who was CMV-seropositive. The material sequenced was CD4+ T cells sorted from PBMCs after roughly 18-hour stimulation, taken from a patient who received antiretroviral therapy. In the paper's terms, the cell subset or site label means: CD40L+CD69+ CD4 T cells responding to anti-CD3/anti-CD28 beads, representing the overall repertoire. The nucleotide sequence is TGTGCCAGCACCCTGGTGCCCACCACACTGCCCGGGAGGCTATACGAGCAGTACTTC. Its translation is CASTLVPTTLPGRLYEQYF.